This T cell receptor beta chain originates from a study of OX40 agonist ivuxolimab in advanced cancers. The CDR3 has 13 amino acids. The V gene lost 7 bases and the J gene lost 8 bases, with 15 bases spanning the gap. CDR1 and CDR2 (germline): SGHRS, YFSETQ. The protocol was immunoSEQ multiplex PCR, while the TCRdb copy is restricted to in-frame clones and leaves out a portion. The sample has tens of thousands of clones; about 80% are singletons. The input for sequencing was CD4+ or CD8+ T cells sorted from blood, taken in a trial of the OX40 agonist ivuxolimab. The chain has TRBV5-1 and TRBJ2-2; possible D gene TRBD2, 5 bases. The clonotype comes from an adult with an advanced solid tumor such as melanoma, head and neck, liver or kidney cancer. CDR3 DNA sequence: TGCGCCAGCGGACTTGAGACAACTGGGGAGCTGTTTTTT. The encoded protein is CASGLETTGELFF.